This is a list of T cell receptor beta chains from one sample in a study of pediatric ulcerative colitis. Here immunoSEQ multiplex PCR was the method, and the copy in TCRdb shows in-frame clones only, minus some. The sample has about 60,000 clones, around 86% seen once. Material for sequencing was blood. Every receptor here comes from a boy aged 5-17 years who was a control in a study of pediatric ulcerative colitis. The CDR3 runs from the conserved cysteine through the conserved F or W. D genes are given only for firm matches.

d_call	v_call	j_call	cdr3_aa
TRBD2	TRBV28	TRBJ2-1	CASSPSGPLYNEQFF
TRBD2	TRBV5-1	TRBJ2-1	CASSASGLAGATINNEQFF
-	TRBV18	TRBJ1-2	CASSPPGQEGTF
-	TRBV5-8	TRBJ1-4	CASSSRVAGEKLFF
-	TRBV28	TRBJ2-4	CASSPITNIQYF
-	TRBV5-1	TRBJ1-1	CASSIGGRGVTEAFF
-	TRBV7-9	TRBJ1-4	CASSLARTVNEKLFF
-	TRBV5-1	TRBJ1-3	CASSLGYSGNTIYF
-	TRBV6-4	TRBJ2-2	CASSDSPGALYTGELFF
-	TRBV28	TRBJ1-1	CASSLVVGDTEAFF
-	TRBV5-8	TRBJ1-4	CASSLGLAATNEKLFF
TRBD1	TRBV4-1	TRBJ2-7	CASSQVGGQGTYEQYF
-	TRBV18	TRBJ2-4	CASSPLVQTKNIQYF
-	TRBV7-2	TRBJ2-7	CASSGTGTYEQYF
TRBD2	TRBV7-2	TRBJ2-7	CASSLGGTTSGYEQYF
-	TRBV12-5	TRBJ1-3	CASGLDRFGDF
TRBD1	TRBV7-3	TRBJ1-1	CASSLRGTANTEAFF
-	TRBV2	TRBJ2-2	CASSPVSFSTGELFF
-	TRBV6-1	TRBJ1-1	CASSANPTVNTEAFF
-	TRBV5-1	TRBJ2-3	CASSLFEDTQYF
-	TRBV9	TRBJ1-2	CASSVESDGYTF
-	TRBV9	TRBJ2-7	CASSVSGGLTYEQYF
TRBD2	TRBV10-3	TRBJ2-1	CAISSREGHNEQFF
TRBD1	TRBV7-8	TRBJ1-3	CASSQKTTGGPGNTIYF
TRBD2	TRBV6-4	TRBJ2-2	CASSGEAGPGGELFF
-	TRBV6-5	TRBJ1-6	CASSPGGGLGSPLHF
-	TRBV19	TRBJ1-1	CASSRYFRGTEAFF
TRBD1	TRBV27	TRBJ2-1	CASSFSSGGGYSYNEQFF
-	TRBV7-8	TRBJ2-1	CASSLAAGSSYNEQFF
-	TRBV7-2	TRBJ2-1	CASSKGPDGAEQFF
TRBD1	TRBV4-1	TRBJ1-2	CASSTIREGASIYGYTF
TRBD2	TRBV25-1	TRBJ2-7	CASSDSSGIDGTYEQYF
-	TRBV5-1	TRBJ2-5	CASSLKGSETQYF
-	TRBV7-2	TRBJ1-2	CASSLASVRGYTF
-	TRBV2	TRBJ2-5	CASSGAGARETQYF
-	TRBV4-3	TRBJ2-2	CASSQEQGGAGELFF
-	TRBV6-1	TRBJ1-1	CASSETRDMNTEAFF
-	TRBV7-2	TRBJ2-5	CASSLEARGGTQYF
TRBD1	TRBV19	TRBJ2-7	CASSLGQGHYEQYF
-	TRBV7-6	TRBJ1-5	CASSLASGGRSNQPQHF
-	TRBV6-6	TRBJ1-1	CASSYSNTEAFF
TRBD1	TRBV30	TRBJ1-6	CAWSVGRTGNNSPLHF
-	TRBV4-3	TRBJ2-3	CASSQVRRWDTQYF
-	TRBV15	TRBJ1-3	CATSGYSGNTIYF
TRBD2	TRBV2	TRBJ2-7	CASSEGLAEIYEQYF
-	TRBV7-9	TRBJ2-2	CASSSTGLGELFF
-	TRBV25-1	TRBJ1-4	CASEDRRKEKLFF
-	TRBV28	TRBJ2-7	CASSLFLAGPYEQYF
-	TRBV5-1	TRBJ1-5	CASSLAPVGINQPQHF
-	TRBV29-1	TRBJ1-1	CSVDFLGQGITEAFF
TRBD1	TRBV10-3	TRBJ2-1	CAISDSINRGLHEQFF
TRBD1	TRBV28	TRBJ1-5	CASSLPTTGIRQPQHF